The clone carrying this T cell receptor beta chain was observed a few times. TCRdb used MiXCR to reprocess the reads, holding one entry per CDR3 protein. The data hold hundreds of thousands of distinct CDR3 sequences, with 24% observed a single time. These data belong to a study of T cell repertoires in cytomegalovirus infection. This CDR3 spans 18 amino acids. In germline, CDR1 is MNHEY, CDR2 SVGAGI. Trimming at V came to 6 bases and at J to 4 bases, leaving 17 bases not matched to a gene. The source material was CD8+ T cells from PBMCs. This clonotype originated in a human donor in good health (CMV status not recorded). Some clones in this sample may be carry-over from other donors' samples. The chain links TRBV6-5 to TRBJ2-1; 8 bases match TRBD1. The CDR3 reads CASRPYRGLNPRYNEQFF. DNA for the CDR3: TGTGCCAGCAGGCCGTACAGGGGGTTGAATCCCAGGTACAATGAGCAGTTCTTC.